This TCR beta chain was found in a study of CXCR3-negative and CXCR3-positive naive CD8 T cells. Study-wide findings and caveats: Memory cells showed distinct TRBV-TRBJ patterns, while the two naive subsets matched.

5' RACE that incorporated UMI labels was used to prepare the TRB cDNA libraries. TCRdb re-called the 5' RACE reads and shows each CDR3 protein once, DNA omitted. This sample contains over 100,000 distinct CDR3 sequences. The CDR3 sequence is 15 residues long. Per the germline V gene, CDR1 is MGHRA and CDR2 is YSYEKL. On this clonotype: Its cognate antigen is unknown.

Sorting yielded triplicates of about 280,000 cells for each CD8+ T cell subset. Phenotypically, naive CD8+ T cells corresponded to CD45RO-CCR7+CD27+CD95-. The chain carries TRBV4-1 and TRBJ2-3; TCRdb returns TRBD1, unconfirmable since there is no DNA. The sequence was collected from a human donor in good health. Some clones in this sample may be carry-over from other donors' samples. The source material was naive CXCR3- CD8+ T cells from blood. Subset given: CD45RO-CCR7+CD27+CD95- naive CD8+ T cells lacking CXCR3 (TNR3-). CDR3 region: CASSFGQGGTDTQYF.